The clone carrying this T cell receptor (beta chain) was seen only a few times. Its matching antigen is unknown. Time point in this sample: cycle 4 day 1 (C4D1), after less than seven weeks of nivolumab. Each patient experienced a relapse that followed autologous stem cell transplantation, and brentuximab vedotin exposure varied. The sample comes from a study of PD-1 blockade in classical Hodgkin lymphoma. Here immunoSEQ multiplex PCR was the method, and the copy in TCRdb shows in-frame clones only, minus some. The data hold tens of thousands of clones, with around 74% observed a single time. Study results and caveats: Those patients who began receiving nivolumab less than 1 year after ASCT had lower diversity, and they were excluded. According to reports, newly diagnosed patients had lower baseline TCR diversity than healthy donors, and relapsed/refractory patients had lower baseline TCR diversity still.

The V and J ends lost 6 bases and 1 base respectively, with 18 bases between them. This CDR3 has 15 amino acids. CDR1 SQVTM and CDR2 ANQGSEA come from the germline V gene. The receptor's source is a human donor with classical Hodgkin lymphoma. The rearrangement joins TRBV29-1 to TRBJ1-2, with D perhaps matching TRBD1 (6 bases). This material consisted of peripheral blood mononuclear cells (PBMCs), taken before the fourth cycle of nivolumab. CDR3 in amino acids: CSVPTGGTNNYGYTF. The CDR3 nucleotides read TGCAGCGTCCCAACAGGTGGGACAAATAACTATGGCTACACCTTC.